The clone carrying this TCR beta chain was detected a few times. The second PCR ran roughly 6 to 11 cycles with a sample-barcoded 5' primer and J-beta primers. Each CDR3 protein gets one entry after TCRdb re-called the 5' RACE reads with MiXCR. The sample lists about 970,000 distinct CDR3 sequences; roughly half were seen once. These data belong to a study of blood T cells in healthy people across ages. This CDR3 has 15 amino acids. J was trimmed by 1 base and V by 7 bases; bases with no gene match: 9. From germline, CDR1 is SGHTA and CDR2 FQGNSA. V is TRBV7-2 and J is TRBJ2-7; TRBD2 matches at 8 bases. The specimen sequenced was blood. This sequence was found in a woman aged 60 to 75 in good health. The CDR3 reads CASTGRGGQSYEQYF. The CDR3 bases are TGTGCCAGCACCGGCCGGGGGGGGCAGTCCTACGAGCAGTACTTC. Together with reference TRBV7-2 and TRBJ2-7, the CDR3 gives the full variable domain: GAGVSQSPSNKVTEKGKDVELRCDPISGHTALYWYRQSLGQGLEFLIYFQGNSAPDKSGLPSDRFSAERTGGSVSTLTIQRTQQEDSAVYLCASTGRGGQSYEQYFGPGTRLTVT.